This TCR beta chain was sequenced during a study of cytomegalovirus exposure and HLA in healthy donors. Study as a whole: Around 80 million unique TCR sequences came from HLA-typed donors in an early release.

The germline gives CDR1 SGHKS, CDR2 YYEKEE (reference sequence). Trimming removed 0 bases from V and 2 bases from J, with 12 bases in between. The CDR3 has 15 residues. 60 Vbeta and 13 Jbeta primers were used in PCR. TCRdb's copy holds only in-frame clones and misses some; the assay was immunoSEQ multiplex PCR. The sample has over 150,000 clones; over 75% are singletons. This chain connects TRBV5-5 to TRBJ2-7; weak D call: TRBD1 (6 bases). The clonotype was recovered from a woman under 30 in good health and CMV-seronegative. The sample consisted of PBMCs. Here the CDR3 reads CASSLAPDRTYEQYF. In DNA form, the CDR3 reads TGTGCCAGCAGCTTGGCCCCCGACAGGACCTACGAGCAGTACTTC.